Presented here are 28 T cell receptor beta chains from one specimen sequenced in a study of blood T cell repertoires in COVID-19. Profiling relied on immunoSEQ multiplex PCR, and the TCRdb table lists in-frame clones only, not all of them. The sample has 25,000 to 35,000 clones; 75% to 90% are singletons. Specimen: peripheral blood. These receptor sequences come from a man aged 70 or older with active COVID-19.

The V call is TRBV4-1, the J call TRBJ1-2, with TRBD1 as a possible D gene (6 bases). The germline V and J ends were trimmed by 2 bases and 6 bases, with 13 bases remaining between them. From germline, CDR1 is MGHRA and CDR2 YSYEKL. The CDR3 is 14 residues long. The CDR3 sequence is CASSQLQGTHGYTF. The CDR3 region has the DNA TGCGCCAGCAGCCAACTACAGGGTACTCATGGCTACACCTTC.

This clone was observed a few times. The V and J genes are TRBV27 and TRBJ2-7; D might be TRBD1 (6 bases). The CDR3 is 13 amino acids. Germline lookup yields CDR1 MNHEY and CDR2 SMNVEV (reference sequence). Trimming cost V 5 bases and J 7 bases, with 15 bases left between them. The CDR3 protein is CASSARGWREQYF. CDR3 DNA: TGTGCCAGCAGTGCCAGGGGTTGGAGAGAGCAGTACTTC.

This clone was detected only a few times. Here the CDR3 DNA reads TGTGCCAGCAGCCCCAGGCCGGAGAACACCGGGGAGCTGTTTTTT. Its protein is CASSPRPENTGELFF. The chain uses TRBV3-1 (or the pseudogene TRBV3-2) and TRBJ2-2; no reliable D call. V lost 4 bases and J 1 base, leaving 10 bases between the germline ends. This CDR3 has 15 residues. Per the germline V gene, CDR1 is LGHDT and CDR2 is YNNKEL (reference sequence).

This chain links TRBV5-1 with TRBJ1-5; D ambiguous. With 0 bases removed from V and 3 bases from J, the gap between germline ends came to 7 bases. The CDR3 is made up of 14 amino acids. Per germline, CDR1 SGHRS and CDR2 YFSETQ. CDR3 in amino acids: CASSLGGNNQPQHF. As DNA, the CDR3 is TGCGCCAGCAGCTTGGGCGGGAACAATCAGCCCCAGCATTTT.

The CDR3 region is CASSWTSGGATDTQYF. In DNA form, the CDR3 reads TGTGCCAGTAGTTGGACTAGCGGGGGGGCGACAGATACGCAGTATTTT. This chain links TRBV19 with TRBJ2-3, with 15 bases aligning to TRBD2. The trim removed 5 bases at V and 3 bases at J, leaving 3 bases unmatched. The CDR3 spans 16 residues. Looked up from germline, CDR1 is LNHDA and CDR2 is SQIVND (reference sequence).

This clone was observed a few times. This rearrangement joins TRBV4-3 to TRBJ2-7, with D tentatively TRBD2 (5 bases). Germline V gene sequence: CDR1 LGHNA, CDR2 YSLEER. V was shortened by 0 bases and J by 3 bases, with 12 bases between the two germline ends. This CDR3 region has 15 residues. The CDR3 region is CASSQDEGRNYEQYF. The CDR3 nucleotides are TGCGCCAGCAGCCAAGACGAGGGTCGGAACTACGAGCAGTACTTC.

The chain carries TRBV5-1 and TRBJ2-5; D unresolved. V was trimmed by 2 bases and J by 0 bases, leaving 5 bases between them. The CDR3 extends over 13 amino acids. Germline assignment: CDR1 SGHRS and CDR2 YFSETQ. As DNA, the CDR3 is TGCGCCAGCAGCTTCGCGTACCAAGAGACCCAGTACTTC. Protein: CASSFAYQETQYF. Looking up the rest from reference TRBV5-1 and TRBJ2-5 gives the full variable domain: KAGVTQTPRYLIKTRGQQVTLSCSPISGHRSVSWYQQTPGQGLQFLFEYFSETQRNKGNFPGRFSGRQFSNSRSEMNVSTLELGDSALYLCASSFAYQETQYFGPGTRLLVL.

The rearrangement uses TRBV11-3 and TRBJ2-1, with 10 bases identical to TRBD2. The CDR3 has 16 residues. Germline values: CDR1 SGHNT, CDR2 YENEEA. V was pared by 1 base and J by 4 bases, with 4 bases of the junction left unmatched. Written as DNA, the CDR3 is TGTGCCAGCAGCTTAGTCCTAGCGGGGGCGTACAATGAGCAGTTCTTC. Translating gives CASSLVLAGAYNEQFF.

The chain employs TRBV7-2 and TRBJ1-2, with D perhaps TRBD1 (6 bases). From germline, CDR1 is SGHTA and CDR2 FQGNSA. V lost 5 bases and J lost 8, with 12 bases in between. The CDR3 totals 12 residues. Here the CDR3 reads CASSLHRVGYTF. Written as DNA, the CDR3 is TGTGCCAGCAGCCTACACAGGGTAGGCTACACCTTC.

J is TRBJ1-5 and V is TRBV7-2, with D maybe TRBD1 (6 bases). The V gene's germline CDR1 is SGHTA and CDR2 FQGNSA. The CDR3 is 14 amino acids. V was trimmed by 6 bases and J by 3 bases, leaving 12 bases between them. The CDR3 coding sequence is TGTGCCAGCAGTATACAGGGAGTCAATCAGCCCCAGCATTTT. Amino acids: CASSIQGVNQPQHF.

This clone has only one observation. CDR3 residues: CASSRRQGRNEKLFF. CDR3 nucleotides: TGTGCCAGCAGTCGCCGACAGGGACGGAATGAAAAACTGTTTTTT. The rearrangement joins TRBV6-2 or TRBV6-3 to TRBJ1-4, with TRBD1 matching 7 bases. The germline V gene encodes CDR1 MNHEY and CDR2 SVGEGT. V dropped 5 bases and J dropped 5; count of bases not matched to a gene: 8. This CDR3 is 15 amino acids long.

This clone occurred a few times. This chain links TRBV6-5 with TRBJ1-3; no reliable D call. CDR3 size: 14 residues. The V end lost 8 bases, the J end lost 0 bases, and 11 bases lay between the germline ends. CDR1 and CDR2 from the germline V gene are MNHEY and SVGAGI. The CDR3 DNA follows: TGTGCCAGCTCTAAATTCGCCTCTGGAAACACCATATATTTT. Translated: CASSKFASGNTIYF.

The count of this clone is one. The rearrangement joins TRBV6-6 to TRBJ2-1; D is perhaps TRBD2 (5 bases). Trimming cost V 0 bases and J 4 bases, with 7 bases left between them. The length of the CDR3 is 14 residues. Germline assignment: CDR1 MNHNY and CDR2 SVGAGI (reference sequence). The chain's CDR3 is CASSYSRVYNEQFF. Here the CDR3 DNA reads TGTGCCAGCAGTTACTCGCGGGTATACAATGAGCAGTTCTTC.

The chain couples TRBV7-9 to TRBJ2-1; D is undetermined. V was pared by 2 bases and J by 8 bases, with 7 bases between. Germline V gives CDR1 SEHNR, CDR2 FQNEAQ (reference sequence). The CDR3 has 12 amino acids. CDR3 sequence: CASSLSPYEQFF. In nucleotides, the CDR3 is TGTGCCAGCAGCTTAAGCCCCTATGAGCAGTTCTTC.

The CDR3 spells CASSPRQGGIGTDTQYF. The CDR3 coding sequence is TGTGCCAGCTCACCACGACAGGGGGGTATTGGCACAGATACGCAGTATTTT. The chain links TRBV18 to TRBJ2-3; 9 bases align to TRBD1. After removal of 1 base from V and 1 base from J, the junction contained 6 bases not matched to a gene. The CDR3 contains 17 residues. CDR1 KGHSH and CDR2 LQKENI come from the germline V gene.

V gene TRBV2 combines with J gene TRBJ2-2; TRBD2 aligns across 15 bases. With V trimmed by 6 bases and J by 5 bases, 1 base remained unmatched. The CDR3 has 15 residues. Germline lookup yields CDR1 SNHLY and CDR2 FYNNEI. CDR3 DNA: TGTGCCAGCAGGGGACTAGCGGGAGGAACCGGGGAGCTGTTTTTT. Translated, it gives CASRGLAGGTGELFF.

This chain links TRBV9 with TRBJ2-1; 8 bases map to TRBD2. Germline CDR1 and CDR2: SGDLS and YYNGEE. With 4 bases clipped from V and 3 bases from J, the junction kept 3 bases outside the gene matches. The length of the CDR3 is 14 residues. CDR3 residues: CASSQAGDYNEQFF. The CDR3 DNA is TGTGCCAGCAGCCAAGCGGGGGACTACAATGAGCAGTTCTTC.

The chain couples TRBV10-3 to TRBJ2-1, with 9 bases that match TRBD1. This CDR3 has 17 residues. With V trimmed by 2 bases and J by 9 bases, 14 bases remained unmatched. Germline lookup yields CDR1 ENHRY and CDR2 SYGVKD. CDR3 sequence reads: CAISEGGTGMGYGEQFF. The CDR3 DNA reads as TGTGCCATCAGTGAGGGCGGGACAGGGATGGGGTACGGTGAGCAGTTCTTC.

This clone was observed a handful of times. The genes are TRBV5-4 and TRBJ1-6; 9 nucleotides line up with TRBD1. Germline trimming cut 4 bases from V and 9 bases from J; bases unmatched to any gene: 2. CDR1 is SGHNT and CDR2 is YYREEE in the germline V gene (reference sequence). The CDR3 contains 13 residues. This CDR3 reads CASSQDRGSPLHF. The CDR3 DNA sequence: TGTGCCAGCAGCCAGGACAGGGGTTCACCCCTCCACTTT.

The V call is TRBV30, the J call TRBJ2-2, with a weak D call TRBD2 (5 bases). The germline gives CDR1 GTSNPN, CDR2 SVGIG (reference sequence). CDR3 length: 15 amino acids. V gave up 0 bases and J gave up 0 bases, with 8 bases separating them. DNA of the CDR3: TGTGCCTGGAGTGTAGGACTTCCGAACACCGGGGAGCTGTTTTTT. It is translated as CAWSVGLPNTGELFF.

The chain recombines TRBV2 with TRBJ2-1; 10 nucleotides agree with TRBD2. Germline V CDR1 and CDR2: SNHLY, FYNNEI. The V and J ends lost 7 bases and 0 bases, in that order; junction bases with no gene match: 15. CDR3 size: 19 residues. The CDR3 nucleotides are TGTGCCAGCAACCTACCCCCAGCGGGGGGGCTGAGCTCCTACAATGAGCAGTTCTTC. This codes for CASNLPPAGGLSSYNEQFF. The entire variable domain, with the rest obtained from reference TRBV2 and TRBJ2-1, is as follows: EPEVTQTPSHQVTQMGQEVILRCVPISNHLYFYWYRQILGQKVEFLVSFYNNEISEKSEIFDDQFSVERPDGSNFTLKIRSTKLEDSAMYFCASNLPPAGGLSSYNEQFFGPGTRLTVL.

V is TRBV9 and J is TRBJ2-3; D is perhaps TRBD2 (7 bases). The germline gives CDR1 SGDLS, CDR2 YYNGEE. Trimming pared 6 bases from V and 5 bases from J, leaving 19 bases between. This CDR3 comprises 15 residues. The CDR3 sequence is CASTERGGQGDTQYF. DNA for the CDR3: TGTGCCAGCACCGAGAGGGGGGGGCAGGGAGATACGCAGTATTTT.

DNA for the CDR3: TGTGCCAGCACCCTAGGGACAGCAAATAATTCACCCCTCCACTTT. Its protein product is CASTLGTANNSPLHF. The chain combines TRBV2 with TRBJ1-6; 7 positions agree with TRBD1. The CDR3 loop spans 15 amino acids. The trim removed 7 bases at V and 5 bases at J, leaving 8 bases unmatched. The germline CDR1 and CDR2 sequences are SNHLY and FYNNEI.

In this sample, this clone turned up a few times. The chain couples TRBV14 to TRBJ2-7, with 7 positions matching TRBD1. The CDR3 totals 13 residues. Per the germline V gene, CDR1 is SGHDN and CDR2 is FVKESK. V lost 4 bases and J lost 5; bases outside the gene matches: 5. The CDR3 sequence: CASSPTGIHEQYF. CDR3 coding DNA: TGTGCCAGCAGCCCGACAGGGATCCACGAGCAGTACTTC.

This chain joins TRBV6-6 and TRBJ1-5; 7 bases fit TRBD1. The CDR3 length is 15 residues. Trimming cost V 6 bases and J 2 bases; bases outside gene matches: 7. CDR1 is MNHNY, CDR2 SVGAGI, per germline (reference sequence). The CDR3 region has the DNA TGTGCCAGCAGGGGGGACAGTTCCGGCAATCAGCCCCAGCATTTT. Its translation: CASRGDSSGNQPQHF.

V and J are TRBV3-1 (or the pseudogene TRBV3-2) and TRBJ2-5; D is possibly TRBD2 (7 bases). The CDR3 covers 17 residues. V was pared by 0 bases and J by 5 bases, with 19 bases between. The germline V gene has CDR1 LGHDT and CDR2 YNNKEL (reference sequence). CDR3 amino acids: CASSQEGSGGGYETQYF. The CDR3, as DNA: TGTGCCAGCAGCCAAGAGGGCTCGGGCGGGGGCTATGAGACCCAGTACTTC.

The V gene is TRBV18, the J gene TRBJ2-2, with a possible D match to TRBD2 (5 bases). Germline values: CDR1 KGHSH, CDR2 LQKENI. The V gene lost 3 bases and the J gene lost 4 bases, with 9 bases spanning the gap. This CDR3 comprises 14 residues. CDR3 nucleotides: TGTGCCAGCTCACCCCGGGAAGGCACCGGGGAGCTGTTTTTT. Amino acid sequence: CASSPREGTGELFF.

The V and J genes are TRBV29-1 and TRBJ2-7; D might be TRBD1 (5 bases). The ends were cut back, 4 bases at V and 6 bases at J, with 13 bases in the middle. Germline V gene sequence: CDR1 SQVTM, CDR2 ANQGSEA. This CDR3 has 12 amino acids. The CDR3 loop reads CSVGNQGGEQYF. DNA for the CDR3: TGCAGCGTTGGAAATCAGGGTGGCGAGCAGTACTTC.